One T cell receptor beta chain is described in this entry. Its antigen is not known. The CDR3 length is 15 residues. V shed 0 bases and J shed 0 bases, with 8 bases lying between them. Germline CDR1 SGHRS, CDR2 YFSETQ. This sample was included in a study of beta chain features in type 1 diabetes. Across the study: In age, gender and cell yields, patients were similar to healthy donors.

Whole-study findings and limits: Healthy donors had naive, central memory and Treg TCRB repertoires that appeared less similar than those seen among patients. Over-representation of high TCR-expressing cells was a possible consequence of cDNA sequencing.

Investigators reverse transcribed all isolated RNA, so they sequenced expressed TCRB transcripts. The repertoire was sequenced with immunoSEQ multiplex PCR; TCRdb's copy has only in-frame clones and lacks some. This sample carries 850,000 to 900,000 clones, under 20% of them seen once, and the ten largest clones take 0.02% to 0.03%. Sequencing was done on a sample of naive CD4+ T cells from blood. The TCR originated in a woman between 18 and 29 years old in good health. V gene TRBV5-1 combines with J gene TRBJ2-3, with a possible D match to TRBD2 (5 bases). Written as DNA, the CDR3 is TGCGCCAGCAGCTTGGTCGGGATTAGCACAGATACGCAGTATTTT. It encodes CASSLVGISTDTQYF.